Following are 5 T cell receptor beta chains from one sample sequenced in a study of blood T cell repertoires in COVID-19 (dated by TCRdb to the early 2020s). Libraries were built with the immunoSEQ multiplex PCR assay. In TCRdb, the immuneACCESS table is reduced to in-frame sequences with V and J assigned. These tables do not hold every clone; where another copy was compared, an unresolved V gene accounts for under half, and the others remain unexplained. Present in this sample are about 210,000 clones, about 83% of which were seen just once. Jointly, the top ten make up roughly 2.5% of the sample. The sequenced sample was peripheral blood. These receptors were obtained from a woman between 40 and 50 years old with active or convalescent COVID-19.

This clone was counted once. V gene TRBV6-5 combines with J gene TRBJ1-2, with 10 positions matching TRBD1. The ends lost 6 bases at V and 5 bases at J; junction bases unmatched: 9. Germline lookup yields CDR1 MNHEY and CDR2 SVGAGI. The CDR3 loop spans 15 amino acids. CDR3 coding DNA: TGTGCCAGCAGACGACAGGGGGCGACACAGTATGGCTACACCTTC. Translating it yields CASRRQGATQYGYTF.

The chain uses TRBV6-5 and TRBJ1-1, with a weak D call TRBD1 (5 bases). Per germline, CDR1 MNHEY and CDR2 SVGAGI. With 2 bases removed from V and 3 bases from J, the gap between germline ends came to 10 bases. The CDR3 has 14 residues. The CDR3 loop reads CASSYGALDTEAFF. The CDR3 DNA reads TGTGCCAGCAGTTACGGGGCCTTGGACACTGAAGCTTTCTTT.

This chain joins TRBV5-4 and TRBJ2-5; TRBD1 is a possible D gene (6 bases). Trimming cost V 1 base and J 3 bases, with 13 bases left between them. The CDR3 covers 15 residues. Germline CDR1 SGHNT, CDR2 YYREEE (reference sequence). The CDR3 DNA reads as TGTGCCAGCAGCTTGAGGTCTAGGACAGAAGAGACCCAGTACTTC. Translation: CASSLRSRTEETQYF.

The CDR3 DNA sequence: TGTGCCAGCAACGGAGAGGGGGCGGGGAATTCACCCCTCCACTTT. Translated, it gives CASNGEGAGNSPLHF. This rearrangement joins TRBV2 to TRBJ1-6, with 7 bases identical to TRBD1. From germline, CDR1 is SNHLY and CDR2 FYNNEI. V shed 7 bases, J shed 7 bases, and the junction held 10 bases outside the gene matches. This CDR3 is 15 amino acids long.

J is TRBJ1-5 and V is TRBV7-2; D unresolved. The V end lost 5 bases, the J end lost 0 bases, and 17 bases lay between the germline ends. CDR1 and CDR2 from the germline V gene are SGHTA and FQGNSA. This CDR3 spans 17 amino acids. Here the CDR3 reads CASSPTGLAGSNQPQHF. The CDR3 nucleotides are TGTGCCAGCAGCCCGACGGGCTTGGCGGGTAGCAATCAGCCCCAGCATTTT.